Below are 29 T cell receptor beta chains sequenced from a single sample in a study of shared clonotypes between healthy human individuals (dated by TCRdb to the early 2020s). The library was obtained by the immunoSEQ multiplex PCR assay. Here the immuneACCESS table is served through TCRdb, limited to in-frame sequences with V and J called. Missing clones are a known gap in these copies; in checked studies unresolved V genes cover under half, and the rest lacks a known reason. This sample comprises about 980,000 clones, approximately 80% of them detected only once. The top ten constitute approximately 1.5% of the sample. The sequencing sample was made of memory CD4+ T cells sorted from blood. Reading the label with the study, this specimen's cell subset or site is: CD45RA-negative fraction. Receptors were obtained from a young man in good health.

J is TRBJ1-1 and V is TRBV28; 8 nucleotides agree with TRBD1. The CDR3 has 18 amino acids. V dropped 7 bases and J dropped 0; count of bases not matched to a gene: 16. CDR1 is MDHEN, CDR2 SYDVKM, per germline. The CDR3 DNA sequence: TGTGCCAGCACCCACCCCGGACAGGGACCCCACATGAACACTGAAGCTTTCTTT. Translating it yields CASTHPGQGPHMNTEAFF.

This clone was recorded a few times. This chain joins TRBV2 and TRBJ2-5; D remains ambiguous. Germline V gene lookup returns CDR1 SNHLY and CDR2 FYNNEI. Trimming took off 0 bases at V and 5 bases at J, with 10 bases between the two ends. The CDR3 is 14 residues long. CDR3 bases: TGTGCCAGCAGTGAAGCGGGTATCCGCGAGACCCAGTACTTC. The encoded protein is CASSEAGIRETQYF.

The chain's CDR3 is CASSLGGYSTDTQYF. The CDR3 DNA reads as TGTGCCAGCAGCTTGGGGGGGTATAGCACAGATACGCAGTATTTT. The chain couples TRBV5-4 to TRBJ2-3, with D perhaps matching TRBD1 or TRBD2 (5 bases each). The CDR3 contains 15 residues. Germline V gene sequence: CDR1 SGHNT, CDR2 YYREEE (reference sequence). Between the trimmed V and J ends, which lost 0 bases and 0 bases, there was a span of 8 bases. The variable domain in full, completed from reference TRBV5-4 and TRBJ2-3, reads ETGVTQSPTHLIKTRGQQVTLRCSSQSGHNTVSWYQQALGQGPQFIFQYYREEENGRGNFPPRFSGLQFPNYSSELNVNALELDDSALYLCASSLGGYSTDTQYFGPGTRLTVL.

The J gene is TRBJ1-4, the V gene TRBV5-6; TRBD1 matches at 9 bases. The CDR3 is made up of 15 amino acids. In germline, CDR1 is SGHDT, CDR2 YYEEEE. Trimming at V came to 4 bases and at J to 4 bases, leaving 5 bases not matched to a gene. The CDR3 region is CASSRDRANNEKLFF. CDR3 DNA: TGTGCCAGCAGCCGGGACAGGGCTAATAATGAAAAACTGTTTTTT.

This chain connects TRBV30 to TRBJ1-1, with 7 positions matching TRBD1. CDR3 length equals 12 residues. V shed 8 bases and J 4 bases; nucleotides not matched to a gene: 7. Germline CDR1 GTSNPN, CDR2 SVGIG (reference sequence). In DNA form, the CDR3 reads TGTGCCGTACAGGGGATGGGCACTGAAGCTTTCTTT. Its translation: CAVQGMGTEAFF.

This clone was counted between two and nine times. V gene TRBV7-8 combines with J gene TRBJ1-1; D gene unclear. This CDR3 comprises 14 residues. V shed 2 bases and J shed 2 bases, with 9 bases lying between them. Germline lookup yields CDR1 SGHVS and CDR2 FQNEAQ. The CDR3 spells CASSLSYLNTEAFF. In nucleotides, the CDR3 is TGTGCCAGCAGCTTAAGTTATTTAAACACTGAAGCTTTCTTT.

This clone was seen a handful of times. The rearrangement uses TRBV5-4 and TRBJ2-1, with 10 positions matching TRBD1. Per germline, CDR1 SGHNT and CDR2 YYREEE (reference sequence). The CDR3 covers 19 residues. V was pared by 0 bases and J by 2 bases, with 11 bases of the junction left unmatched. This chain's CDR3 is CASSLVIQRTGGTYNEQFF. The CDR3 DNA follows: TGTGCCAGCAGCTTGGTTATTCAAAGGACAGGGGGTACCTACAATGAGCAGTTCTTC.

V gene TRBV30 combines with J gene TRBJ1-5; D remains unclear. Germline CDR1 reads GTSNPN; CDR2 reads SVGIG (reference sequence). Trimming stripped 3 bases from V and 6 bases from J, with 9 bases between. The CDR3 spans 12 residues. The CDR3 reads CAWSPDGQPQHF. The DNA of the CDR3 is TGTGCCTGGAGCCCGGATGGTCAGCCCCAGCATTTT.

The CDR3 reads CASIRDRGSRGEQYF. CDR3 DNA: TGTGCCAGCATCCGCGATCGCGGGAGTAGGGGGGAGCAGTACTTC. This chain links TRBV2 with TRBJ2-7; weak D call: TRBD2 (7 bases). CDR1 is SNHLY and CDR2 is FYNNEI in the germline V gene. This CDR3 is built from 15 residues. Trimming took off 7 bases at V and 7 bases at J, with 23 bases between the two ends.

This clone was seen a handful of times. The chain combines TRBV9 with TRBJ1-3; D gene unclear. This CDR3 has 16 residues. Germline CDR1 SGDLS, CDR2 YYNGEE. Trimming stripped 4 bases from V and 6 bases from J, with 20 bases between. For the CDR3, the DNA is TGTGCCAGCAGCCCCGAAGGTACAGTTGCAGCAAACACCATATATTTT. Its protein product is CASSPEGTVAANTIYF.

The V gene is TRBV11-3, the J gene TRBJ2-1; D gene unclear. Trimming cost V 2 bases and J 9 bases, with 11 bases left between them. The CDR3 is 13 amino acids. Looked up from germline, CDR1 is SGHNT and CDR2 is YENEEA. The CDR3 coding sequence is TGTGCCAGCAGCTTAAGTGGCGGATTTGAGCAGTTCTTC. Translating it yields CASSLSGGFEQFF.

This clone was recorded a few times. The chain joins TRBV5-1 to TRBJ1-1, with D unclear. The CDR3 spans 15 residues. Looked up from germline, CDR1 is SGHRS and CDR2 is YFSETQ. The V end lost 0 bases, the J end lost 3 bases, and 12 bases lay between the germline ends. Here the CDR3 DNA reads TGCGCCAGCAGCTTGGCCATTGGGTTCGACACTGAAGCTTTCTTT. It codes for CASSLAIGFDTEAFF.

A note on this clone: The sample has other DNA sequences that encode this CDR3 too. The chain uses TRBV20-1 and TRBJ2-7; D uncertain. Trimming shortened V by 0 bases and J by 1 base, and 1 base separated the two germline ends. Germline loops: CDR1 DFQATT, CDR2 SNEGSKA (reference sequence). This CDR3 contains 11 residues. The CDR3 spells CSARESYEQYF. CDR3 DNA: TGCAGTGCTAGAGAATCCTACGAGCAGTACTTC.

This clone was recorded once. The chain uses TRBV21-1 and TRBJ2-5; the table's D call, TRBD2, was not checked against the DNA. TRBV21-1 is given as a pseudogene. The CDR3 is 17 residues long. The CDR3 loop is CASSLQRVIAGAETQYF. The CDR3 DNA is TGTGCCAGCAGCCTGCAAAGGGTGATAGCGGGGGCGGAGACCCAGTACTTC.

The chain combines TRBV6-6 with TRBJ1-1; 9 nucleotides match TRBD1. CDR1 is MNHNY, CDR2 SVGAGI, per germline (reference sequence). The CDR3 is made up of 14 amino acids. V lost 5 bases, J lost 4 bases, and 5 bases stayed unmatched. CDR3 sequence (DNA): TGTGCCAGCAGTCGGACAGGGGCCTCCACTGAAGCTTTCTTT. This encodes CASSRTGASTEAFF.

This clone showed up many times. The rearrangement joins TRBV4-1 to TRBJ2-5; 7 bases are a match to TRBD2. In germline, CDR1 is MGHRA, CDR2 YSYEKL. CDR3 length: 15 residues. V was pared by 2 bases and J by 1 base, with 4 bases of the junction left unmatched. The CDR3 sequence is CASSQTGTTQETQYF. The CDR3 coding sequence is TGCGCCAGCAGCCAAACCGGGACTACCCAAGAGACCCAGTACTTC.

The V and J genes are TRBV6-6 and TRBJ1-1; D is ambiguous. CDR1 is MNHNY and CDR2 is SVGAGI in the germline V gene (reference sequence). V lost 10 bases and J lost 7, with 16 bases in between. The CDR3 contains 12 residues. CDR3 in DNA: TGTGCCACTACCTATAAGGAGGGTGAAGCTTTCTTT. This translates into CATTYKEGEAFF.

V is TRBV25-1 and J is TRBJ2-4; D possibly matches TRBD1 or TRBD2 (5 bases each). The CDR3 runs 16 residues. Germline V gives CDR1 MGHDK, CDR2 SYGVNS. Trimming cost V 2 bases and J 8 bases, with 19 bases left between them. The CDR3 sequence: CASSERLHGGIHIQYF. CDR3 in DNA: TGTGCCAGCAGTGAACGTCTACATGGGGGTATTCACATTCAGTACTTC.

This clone was detected only a few times. The gene calls are TRBV2 and TRBJ1-4, with D hard to call. CDR3 length: 12 amino acids. Per the germline V gene, CDR1 is SNHLY and CDR2 is FYNNEI. The germline V and J ends were trimmed by 6 bases and 6 bases, with 8 bases remaining between them. CDR3 in DNA: TGTGCCAGCAGATCCAATGATGAAAAACTGTTTTTT. Residues: CASRSNDEKLFF.

This chain joins TRBV30 and TRBJ1-1; 12 bases map to TRBD1. CDR3 length: 17 amino acids. Germline values: CDR1 GTSNPN, CDR2 SVGIG (reference sequence). V was clipped by 0 bases and J by 9 bases; unmatched bases: 14. The CDR3 DNA sequence: TGTGCCTGGAGTGTAAGGTGGGACAGGGGGCTTTCAGGAAAAGCTTTCTTT. Translated, it gives CAWSVRWDRGLSGKAFF.

This rearrangement joins TRBV10-1 to TRBJ2-1, with 7 positions matching TRBD2. V dropped 8 bases and J dropped 12; count of bases not matched to a gene: 10. This CDR3 has 12 residues. Germline CDR1 reads WNHNN; CDR2 reads SYGVQD (reference sequence). CDR3 in DNA: TGCGCCAGCCCAGCAGCGGGATTCGGGCAGTTCTTC. It codes for CASPAAGFGQFF.

The rearrangement links TRBV30 to TRBJ2-7; no clear D gene. The germline V gene encodes CDR1 GTSNPN and CDR2 SVGIG (reference sequence). This CDR3 region has 12 residues. Trimming took off 3 bases at V and 1 base at J, with 7 bases between the two ends. Here the CDR3 DNA reads TGTGCCTGGAGCCGAAGTTCCTACGAGCAGTACTTC. Its translation is CAWSRSSYEQYF. The entire variable domain, with the rest obtained from reference TRBV30 and TRBJ2-7, is as follows: SQTIHQWPATLVQPVGSPLSLECTVEGTSNPNLYWYRQAAGRGLQLLFYSVGIGQISSEVPQNLSASRPQDRQFILSSKKLLLSDSGFYLCAWSRSSYEQYFGPGTRLTVT.

V and J are TRBV29-1 and TRBJ2-7; perhaps D is TRBD1 or TRBD2 (5 bases each). V lost 4 bases, J lost 6 bases, and 16 bases lay in between. Looked up from germline, CDR1 is SQVTM and CDR2 is ANQGSEA. The CDR3 is 13 amino acids. Here the CDR3 DNA reads TGCAGCGTTGGCTCTGGGGGAAAGGTCGAGCAGTACTTC. Translating it yields CSVGSGGKVEQYF.

This chain links TRBV11-3 with TRBJ1-2, with D maybe TRBD1 (5 bases). V was pared by 0 bases and J by 2 bases, with 10 bases between. CDR3 size: 15 residues. Germline CDR1 SGHNT, CDR2 YENEEA. The CDR3 loop is CASSLEGTGNYGYTF. In nucleotides, the CDR3 is TGTGCCAGCAGCTTAGAGGGCACAGGAAACTATGGCTACACCTTC. The full variable domain, completed using reference TRBV11-3 and TRBJ1-2, is EAGVVQSPRYKIIEKKQPVAFWCNPISGHNTLYWYLQNLGQGPELLIRYENEEAVDDSQLPKDRFSAERLKGVDSTLKIQPAELGDSAVYLCASSLEGTGNYGYTFGSGTRLTVV.

Comment on this clone: The sample carries other DNA sequences with the same CDR3. J is TRBJ2-6 and V is TRBV5-1, with D possibly being TRBD1 (6 bases). The CDR3 contains 16 residues. Trimming removed 4 bases at V and 2 bases at J, with 13 bases between. Germline V lookup: CDR1 SGHRS, CDR2 YFSETQ. DNA of the CDR3: TGCGCCAGCAGCCTGGGGGCAGGGACTGGGGCCAACGTCCTGACTTTC. It is translated as CASSLGAGTGANVLTF. The whole variable domain, filled in from reference TRBV5-1 and TRBJ2-6, reads KAGVTQTPRYLIKTRGQQVTLSCSPISGHRSVSWYQQTPGQGLQFLFEYFSETQRNKGNFPGRFSGRQFSNSRSEMNVSTLELGDSALYLCASSLGAGTGANVLTFGAGSRLTVL.

This clone was counted ten times or more. The V call is TRBV6-5, the J call TRBJ1-3, with unresolved D. V lost 7 bases, J lost 4 bases, and 14 bases lay in between. Per germline, CDR1 MNHEY and CDR2 SVGAGI. This CDR3 comprises 14 residues. For the CDR3, the DNA is TGTGCCAGCACCGAGTGGGTAGGGGGAAACACCATATATTTT. Protein product: CASTEWVGGNTIYF.

The chain links TRBV4-3 to TRBJ1-2; D unclear. CDR3 length: 15 amino acids. Trimming took off 4 bases at V and 5 bases at J, with 17 bases between the two ends. The germline gives CDR1 LGHNA, CDR2 YSLEER. The CDR3 loop reads CASSPKSAGGYGYTF. CDR3 in DNA: TGCGCCAGCAGCCCAAAATCCGCCGGAGGATATGGCTACACCTTC.

This clone was found once. The J gene is TRBJ1-4, the V gene TRBV15, with 8 bases fitting TRBD1. The length of the CDR3 is 19 residues. Trimming removed 2 bases from V and 8 bases from J; junction bases left unmatched: 19. Germline CDR1 LNHNV, CDR2 YYDKDF (reference sequence). The CDR3 sequence: CATSRWTGTKREVREKLFF. CDR3 coding DNA: TGTGCCACCAGCAGATGGACAGGGACCAAGAGAGAAGTACGGGAAAAACTGTTTTTT.

This clone was seen just once. The rearrangement joins TRBV10-3 to TRBJ2-3; 7 positions agree with TRBD2. Germline values: CDR1 ENHRY, CDR2 SYGVKD. CDR3 length: 14 residues. V shed 9 bases, J shed 0 bases, and the junction held 6 bases outside the gene matches. The CDR3 is CAISLAVSTDTQYF. CDR3 DNA sequence: TGTGCCATAAGTCTAGCGGTTAGCACAGATACGCAGTATTTT.